The sequence of this T cell receptor beta chain was determined in a study of STAT5B mutations in CD4+ large granular lymphocyte leukemia. Broader study findings: Patient CD4-sorted repertoires looked more clonal than healthy CD4+ repertoires, even without putative leukemic clones. Compared with healthy controls (2/35), patient top clones favored TRBV06 (8/27).

Healthy controls were blood donor buffy coats. Per the authors' pipeline: Productive clonotypes were detectable down to 2.59 x 10-5 frequency. Using immunoSEQ multiplex PCR, the repertoire was profiled, and TCRdb retains in-frame clones only, with some absent. V, J and clone size were drawn from that table, and D and trimming were deduced from the DNA. The sample records roughly 23,000 clones, 78% being singletons. The germline CDR1 and CDR2 sequences are LNHDA and SQIVND (reference sequence). This CDR3 is built from 16 residues. The V end was cut by 3 bases, the J end by 7 bases, with 19 bases between. The table lists this clone with a few counts. The target antigen is unknown.

The clonotype was recovered from a human donor in good health. The sequenced sample consisted of CD4+ T cells from blood buffy coats. The chain carries TRBV19 and TRBJ1-5; TRBD1 is a possible D gene (6 bases). CDR3 in DNA: TGTGCCAGTAGTATTTTAGGAGTACAGGGTGAACAGCCCCAGCATTTT. This gives the protein CASSILGVQGEQPQHF.